The 29 T cell receptor beta chains below come from one sample, sequenced in a study of blood T cell repertoires in COVID-19 (dated by TCRdb to about 2020). Libraries were made using the immunoSEQ multiplex PCR assay. The immuneACCESS repertoire file appears here via TCRdb, limited to in-frame rearrangements. These files lack a portion of the clones; in checked studies, under half of the deficit traces to unresolved V genes, and the cause of the others is not known. The sample records 77,000 or so clones, 75% to 90% of which are singletons. Roughly 5.5% of the sample is held by the ten biggest clonotypes. Sequenced input: peripheral blood. Receptors originate from a man older than 75 with acute or convalescent COVID-19.

Written as DNA, the CDR3 is TGTGCCAGCTCACCAGACGGGTTTTATGGCTACACCTTC. Translation: CASSPDGFYGYTF. The rearrangement uses TRBV18 and TRBJ1-2; D is uncertain. The CDR3 has 13 amino acids. Germline loops: CDR1 KGHSH, CDR2 LQKENI. With 2 bases removed from V and 5 bases from J, the gap between germline ends came to 9 bases.

J is TRBJ2-7 and V is TRBV2; TRBD1 might be the D (6 bases). CDR3 length equals 15 residues. The germline CDR1 and CDR2 sequences are SNHLY and FYNNEI. Trimming took off 6 bases at V and 0 bases at J, with 15 bases between the two ends. The CDR3 nucleotides read TGTGCCAGCAGACCCGACTCGGACAGCTCCTACGAGCAGTACTTC. Translating gives CASRPDSDSSYEQYF. Based on the CDR3 plus reference TRBV2 and TRBJ2-7, the full variable domain is EPEVTQTPSHQVTQMGQEVILRCVPISNHLYFYWYRQILGQKVEFLVSFYNNEISEKSEIFDDQFSVERPDGSNFTLKIRSTKLEDSAMYFCASRPDSDSSYEQYFGPGTRLTVT.

The chain recombines TRBV27 with TRBJ1-3; 9 bases align to TRBD1. V was pared by 5 bases and J by 3 bases, with 11 bases of the junction left unmatched. From germline, CDR1 is MNHEY and CDR2 SMNVEV (reference sequence). This CDR3 has 17 residues. CDR3 sequence (DNA): TGTGCCAGCAGTCCCAGGGCGGGACAGGGTGGTGGAAACACCATATATTTT. This sequence encodes CASSPRAGQGGGNTIYF.

In nucleotides, the CDR3 is TGCGCCAGCAGTCAACAGGGGAGTCAGCCCCAGCATTTT. It yields the protein CASSQQGSQPQHF. The chain joins TRBV23-1 to TRBJ1-5; D possibly corresponds to TRBD1 (6 bases). TRBV23-1 is filed as an ORF, its function uncertain. CDR3 length: 13 residues. V gave up 2 bases and J gave up 6 bases, with 8 bases separating them.

V usage is TRBV5-1 and J usage is TRBJ2-1, with 8 bases fitting TRBD2. V shed 0 bases, J shed 8 bases, and the junction held 4 bases outside the gene matches. The CDR3 has 14 residues. Germline CDR1 SGHRS, CDR2 YFSETQ. The CDR3 reads CASSLGTSGYEQFF. The CDR3 nucleotides read TGCGCCAGCAGCTTGGGTACTAGCGGCTATGAGCAGTTCTTC.

CDR3 sequence: CASSNQLAGIGETQYF. The CDR3 region has the DNA TGTGCCAGTAGCAACCAACTAGCGGGAATAGGAGAGACCCAGTACTTC. The V call is TRBV19, the J call TRBJ2-5, with TRBD2 matching over 10 bases. The CDR3 covers 16 residues. J lost 4 bases, V lost 6 bases, and 11 bases had no gene match. The germline V gene encodes CDR1 LNHDA and CDR2 SQIVND (reference sequence).

The chain combines TRBV6-5 with TRBJ1-4; 8 positions match TRBD1. From germline, CDR1 is MNHEY and CDR2 SVGAGI. CDR3 length equals 15 residues. Trimming removed 6 bases from V and 4 bases from J; junction bases left unmatched: 7. CDR3 coding DNA: TGTGCCAGCAGACCCGGGACAGGTCGTAATGAAAAACTGTTTTTT. Amino acid sequence: CASRPGTGRNEKLFF.

The chain carries TRBV28 and TRBJ2-6; D is perhaps TRBD2 (5 bases). The germline gives CDR1 MDHEN, CDR2 SYDVKM. This CDR3 contains 19 residues. V lost 5 bases, J lost 0 bases, and 20 bases lay in between. The CDR3 protein is CASSLDGSGVGSGANVLTF. In DNA, the CDR3 is TGTGCCAGCAGTCTAGACGGGTCCGGGGTCGGCTCTGGGGCCAACGTCCTGACTTTC.

J is TRBJ1-2 and V is TRBV4-1, with TRBD1 identical over 8 bases. CDR3 length equals 15 residues. The V gene's germline CDR1 is MGHRA and CDR2 YSYEKL. V lost 4 bases and J lost 4; bases outside the gene matches: 8. CDR3 DNA sequence: TGCGCCAGCAGCCGGACCGACAGGGGAGTCTATGGCTACACCTTC. Translation: CASSRTDRGVYGYTF.

This chain connects TRBV6-2 or TRBV6-3 to TRBJ2-5; 8 bases agree with TRBD2. V shed 6 bases, J shed 4 bases, and the junction held 13 bases outside the gene matches. Per germline, CDR1 MNHEY and CDR2 SVGEGT. This CDR3 has 16 amino acids. CDR3 DNA: TGTGCCAGCAGCCCCCAGGGAGCGGGAGACCGAGAGACCCAGTACTTC. Its translation: CASSPQGAGDRETQYF.

The chain uses TRBV7-9 and TRBJ2-1, with 9 bases fitting TRBD2. The CDR3 length is 15 residues. The ends lost 1 base at V and 5 bases at J; junction bases unmatched: 3. Germline CDR1 SEHNR, CDR2 FQNEAQ (reference sequence). CDR3 sequence reads: CASSLGLADDNEQFF. CDR3 DNA sequence: TGTGCCAGCAGCTTAGGACTAGCGGACGACAATGAGCAGTTCTTC.

The gene calls are TRBV28 and TRBJ2-7; 9 nucleotides align to TRBD1. The germline CDR1 and CDR2 sequences are MDHEN and SYDVKM. The CDR3 is 14 residues long. J lost 4 bases, V lost 7 bases, and 8 bases had no gene match. CDR3 amino acids: CASTLGQGGYEQYF. The CDR3 DNA reads as TGTGCCAGCACCCTGGGACAGGGTGGGTACGAGCAGTACTTC. Combining the CDR3 with reference TRBV28 and TRBJ2-7 gives the whole variable domain DVKVTQSSRYLVKRTGEKVFLECVQDMDHENMFWYRQDPGLGLRLIYFSYDVKMKEKGDIPEGYSVSREKKERFSLILESASTNQTSMYLCASTLGQGGYEQYFGPGTRLTVT.

The genes are TRBV6-6 and TRBJ1-2, with a tentative D call TRBD1 (5 bases). The V and J ends lost 6 bases and 7 bases respectively, with 21 bases between them. CDR1 MNHNY and CDR2 SVGAGI come from the germline V gene (reference sequence). This CDR3 comprises 15 residues. CDR3 DNA: TGTGCCAGCAGACCTACTCCCGACAGAGGAAGTGGCTACACCTTC. As protein: CASRPTPDRGSGYTF.

The V and J genes are TRBV2 and TRBJ2-7; the D gene is possibly TRBD1 (5 bases). The ends were cut back, 3 bases at V and 3 bases at J, with 15 bases in the middle. This CDR3 spans 15 amino acids. Germline V gene data show CDR1 as SNHLY and CDR2 as FYNNEI. Here the CDR3 DNA reads TGTGCCAGCAGTGATATCCTACCCGACAGCTACGAGCAGTACTTC. Translation: CASSDILPDSYEQYF. Complete variable domain (other parts from reference TRBV2 and TRBJ2-7): EPEVTQTPSHQVTQMGQEVILRCVPISNHLYFYWYRQILGQKVEFLVSFYNNEISEKSEIFDDQFSVERPDGSNFTLKIRSTKLEDSAMYFCASSDILPDSYEQYFGPGTRLTVT.

The chain uses TRBV9 and TRBJ2-3; D may be TRBD2 (6 bases). Germline CDR1 reads SGDLS; CDR2 reads YYNGEE. This CDR3 has 15 residues. V shed 4 bases and J shed 0 bases, with 12 bases lying between them. In DNA, the CDR3 is TGTGCCAGCAGCATAAGCGGGCAAAGCACAGATACGCAGTATTTT. It codes for CASSISGQSTDTQYF.

V usage is TRBV3-1 (or the pseudogene TRBV3-2) and J usage is TRBJ2-7, with TRBD2 identical over 8 bases. V was clipped by 1 base and J by 5 bases; unmatched bases: 1. The CDR3 totals 13 residues. The V gene's germline CDR1 is LGHDT and CDR2 YNNKEL (reference sequence). The CDR3 DNA is TGTGCCAGCAGCCAAGGCGGGAGGCACGAGCAGTACTTC. Protein product: CASSQGGRHEQYF.

The chain recombines TRBV28 with TRBJ1-2; D gene uncertain. The CDR3 sequence is 13 residues long. With 5 bases removed from V and 0 bases from J, the gap between germline ends came to 7 bases. Germline V lookup: CDR1 MDHEN, CDR2 SYDVKM. The CDR3 nucleotides are TGTGCCAGCAGTCAGAATACTAACTATGGCTACACCTTC. It specifies CASSQNTNYGYTF.

The V and J genes are TRBV7-9 and TRBJ2-3, with 9 bases identical to TRBD1. CDR3 length: 15 amino acids. The ends lost 4 bases at V and 5 bases at J; junction bases unmatched: 7. Per germline, CDR1 SEHNR and CDR2 FQNEAQ (reference sequence). The chain's CDR3 is CASSYGTGSRDTQYF. The CDR3 DNA is TGTGCCAGCAGCTATGGGACAGGGTCCCGAGATACGCAGTATTTT.

The J gene is TRBJ2-5, the V gene TRBV29-1; tentative D call: TRBD1 (6 bases). The CDR3 runs 16 residues. Trimming removed 5 bases from V and 1 base from J, with 20 bases in between. Germline-derived CDR1 and CDR2 are SQVTM and ANQGSEA. The chain's CDR3 is CSVWDMALYLQETQYF. The DNA of the CDR3 is TGCAGCGTTTGGGACATGGCCTTGTATCTCCAAGAGACCCAGTACTTC.

This clone appeared a single time. The chain uses TRBV6-5 and TRBJ2-1, with 9 bases aligning to TRBD1. J was trimmed by 1 base and V by 2 bases; bases with no gene match: 0. Per germline, CDR1 MNHEY and CDR2 SVGAGI. This CDR3 is built from 15 residues. The CDR3 region is CASSYGTGSYNEQFF. The CDR3, as DNA: TGTGCCAGCAGTTACGGGACAGGGTCCTACAATGAGCAGTTCTTC.

This sequence joins TRBV28 and TRBJ2-7; 8 bases align to TRBD1. Losses at the gene ends were 2 bases for V and 0 bases for J; bases not matched to a gene: 6. CDR3 length: 16 residues. Germline CDR1 is MDHEN and CDR2 is SYDVKM. CDR3 nucleotides: TGTGCCAGCAGTTTAACAGGGGGACGGTCCTCCTACGAGCAGTACTTC. Translating gives CASSLTGGRSSYEQYF. The complete variable domain, with remaining parts taken from reference TRBV28 and TRBJ2-7, reads DVKVTQSSRYLVKRTGEKVFLECVQDMDHENMFWYRQDPGLGLRLIYFSYDVKMKEKGDIPEGYSVSREKKERFSLILESASTNQTSMYLCASSLTGGRSSYEQYFGPGTRLTVT.

V usage is TRBV3-1 (or the pseudogene TRBV3-2) and J usage is TRBJ1-2; 8 positions match TRBD1. The germline V gene encodes CDR1 LGHDT and CDR2 YNNKEL (reference sequence). The CDR3 length is 14 residues. V dropped 2 bases and J dropped 7; count of bases not matched to a gene: 6. The CDR3 sequence is CASSQMTGVGGYTF. The CDR3 DNA sequence: TGTGCCAGCAGCCAAATGACAGGGGTGGGTGGCTACACCTTC.

The V call is TRBV5-1, the J call TRBJ2-1; D might be TRBD2 (7 bases). Trimming cost V 4 bases and J 0 bases, with 17 bases left between them. The germline V gene encodes CDR1 SGHRS and CDR2 YFSETQ. The CDR3 length is 17 residues. The CDR3 region has the DNA TGCGCCAGCAGCCACGGGGGGCGGGGCATCTCCTACAATGAGCAGTTCTTC. It encodes CASSHGGRGISYNEQFF.

The genes are TRBV6-5 and TRBJ2-2, with unresolved D. CDR1 MNHEY and CDR2 SVGAGI come from the germline V gene. Between the trimmed V and J ends, which lost 7 bases and 4 bases, there was a span of 7 bases. The CDR3 spans 12 residues. CDR3 protein: CASTRVTGELFF. The CDR3 bases are TGTGCCAGCACTCGGGTCACCGGGGAGCTGTTTTTT.

The rearrangement uses TRBV4-2 and TRBJ2-1, with a weak D call TRBD2 (5 bases). Looked up from germline, CDR1 is LGHNA and CDR2 is YNFKEQ. V was cut by 4 bases and J by 7 bases, with 14 bases left in between. This CDR3 is 14 amino acids long. The CDR3 loop is CASSPNGELNEQFF. The CDR3 DNA reads TGTGCCAGCAGCCCTAATGGGGAGTTAAATGAGCAGTTCTTC.

The chain recombines TRBV6-2 or TRBV6-3 with TRBJ2-1, with a possible D match to TRBD2 (7 bases). V was clipped by 6 bases and J by 0 bases, with 12 bases between them. This CDR3 is built from 15 residues. Germline lookup yields CDR1 MNHEY and CDR2 SVGEGT. As DNA, the CDR3 is TGTGCCAGCAGCGGGGGAGGGGGCTCCTACAATGAGCAGTTCTTC. Amino acids: CASSGGGGSYNEQFF.

The chain couples TRBV7-9 to TRBJ2-5; 12 bases are a match to TRBD2. The CDR3 extends over 17 amino acids. The V gene's germline CDR1 is SEHNR and CDR2 FQNEAQ (reference sequence). J was trimmed by 1 base and V by 2 bases; bases with no gene match: 5. The CDR3 spells CASSLFRLAGVQETQYF. The CDR3 coding sequence is TGTGCCAGCAGCTTATTCCGACTAGCGGGAGTCCAAGAGACCCAGTACTTC.

The V call is TRBV28, the J call TRBJ1-5; 7 nucleotides line up with TRBD1. Germline V gives CDR1 MDHEN, CDR2 SYDVKM. The V segment lost 7 bases and the J segment 3 bases; nucleotides outside the gene matches: 9. This CDR3 spans 15 amino acids. Written as DNA, the CDR3 is TGTGCCAGCACCTGGACAGGTAAAACCAATCAGCCCCAGCATTTT. As protein: CASTWTGKTNQPQHF.

The table lists this clone with a few counts. J is TRBJ1-5 and V is TRBV2; D gene uncertain. Germline CDR1 SNHLY, CDR2 FYNNEI. CDR3 length equals 14 residues. Trimming removed 6 bases from V and 0 bases from J, with 9 bases in between. CDR3 nucleotides: TGTGCCAGCAGCGGGATCCATAGCAATCAGCCCCAGCATTTT. Translating it yields CASSGIHSNQPQHF.